This TCR beta chain was captured by sequencing in a study of regulatory T cells in long-lasting Graves disease. Building of the TCR beta libraries involved iRepertoire HTBI primers and Arm-PCR of CDR3 regions. TCRdb reanalysed the multiplex PCR reads using MiXCR and keeps one entry per CDR3 protein. The table lists about 470,000 distinct CDR3 sequences, 20% to 25% of them singletons. Noted time point: persistent/refractory GD, antithyroid drugs over 5 years with positive TRAb. RNA isolated from PBMCs was used to make the TCR library. The CDR3 has 14 residues. V was clipped by 4 bases and J by 0 bases, with 9 bases between them. At least ten counts were recorded for this clonotype.

This sample comprised peripheral blood mononuclear cells (PBMCs), obtained when the disease was refractory, from a patient treated with antithyroid drugs. This rearrangement joins TRBV12-3 or TRBV12-4 to TRBJ2-5; no firm D call. The origin of this receptor is a female donor with Graves disease. The CDR3 DNA is TGTGCCAGCAGTTCGGTACTGTACCAAGAGACCCAGTACTTC. Its translation is CASSSVLYQETQYF.